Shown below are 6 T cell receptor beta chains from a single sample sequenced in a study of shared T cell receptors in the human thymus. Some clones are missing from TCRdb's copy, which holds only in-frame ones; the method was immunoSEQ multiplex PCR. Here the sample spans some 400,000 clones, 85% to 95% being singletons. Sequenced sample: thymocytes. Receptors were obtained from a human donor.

Here the CDR3 reads CASSLGGRRHNEQFF. The CDR3 coding sequence is TGTGCCAGCAGCTTAGGGGGGAGGAGGCACAATGAGCAGTTCTTC. J is TRBJ2-1 and V is TRBV11-3; D possibly corresponds to TRBD2 (6 bases). The V gene lost 1 base and the J gene lost 5 bases, with 12 bases spanning the gap. The CDR3 is made up of 15 amino acids. CDR1 and CDR2 (germline): SGHNT, YENEEA.

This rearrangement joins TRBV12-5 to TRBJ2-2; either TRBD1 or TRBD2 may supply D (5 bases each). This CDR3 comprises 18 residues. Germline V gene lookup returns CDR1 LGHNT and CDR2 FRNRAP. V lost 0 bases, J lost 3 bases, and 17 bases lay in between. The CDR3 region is CASGLVRSWQGDTGELFF. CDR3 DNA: TGTGCTAGTGGTTTGGTACGGAGTTGGCAGGGAGACACCGGGGAGCTGTTTTTT.

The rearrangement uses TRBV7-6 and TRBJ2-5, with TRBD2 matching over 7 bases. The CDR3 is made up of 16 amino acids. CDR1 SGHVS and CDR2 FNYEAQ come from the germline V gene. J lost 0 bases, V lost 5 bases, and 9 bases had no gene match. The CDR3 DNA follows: TGTGCCAGCAGCCGATCCCTGGGGGGGTACCAAGAGACCCAGTACTTC. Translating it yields CASSRSLGGYQETQYF. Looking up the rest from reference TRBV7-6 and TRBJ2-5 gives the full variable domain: GAGVSQSPRYKVTKRGQDVALRCDPISGHVSLYWYRQALGQGPEFLTYFNYEAQQDKSGLPNDRFSAERPEGSISTLTIQRTEQRDSAMYRCASSRSLGGYQETQYFGPGTRLLVL.

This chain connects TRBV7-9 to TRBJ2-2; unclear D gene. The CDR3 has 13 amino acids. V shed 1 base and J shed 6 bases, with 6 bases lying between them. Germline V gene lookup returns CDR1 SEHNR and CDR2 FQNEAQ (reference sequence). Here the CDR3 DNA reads TGTGCCAGCAGCTTAGGGGAACCCGGGGAGCTGTTTTTT. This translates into CASSLGEPGELFF.

The CDR3 DNA follows: TGCGCCAGCAGCCCAGCCCGAGCAGGGCCGGTCAACGAGCAGTACTTC. Its protein product is CASSPARAGPVNEQYF. The V gene is TRBV5-1, the J gene TRBJ2-7, with a possible D match to TRBD1 (5 bases). V was shortened by 4 bases and J by 5 bases, with 22 bases between the two germline ends. CDR3 size: 16 residues. Germline CDR1 SGHRS, CDR2 YFSETQ.

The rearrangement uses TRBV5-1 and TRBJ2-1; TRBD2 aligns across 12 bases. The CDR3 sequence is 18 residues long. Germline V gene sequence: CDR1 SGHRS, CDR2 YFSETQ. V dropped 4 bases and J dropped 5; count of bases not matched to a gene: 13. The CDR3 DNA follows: TGCGCCAGCAGCCTCCCTAGCGGGAGGGCCAAGTACAACAATGAGCAGTTCTTC. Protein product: CASSLPSGRAKYNNEQFF.